The T cell receptor beta chain under discussion was sequenced for a study of T cells in Graves' hyperthyroidism and ophthalmopathy. The investigators amplified TCR beta CDR3 regions from RNA transcripts. First-round RT-PCR with HTBI primers amplified the TCR CDR3 region. TCRdb re-derived calls from the multiplex PCR reads in MiXCR, one entry per CDR3 protein. This sample has 37,000 or so distinct CDR3 sequences; about 50% occur once, and the top ten carry roughly 15%. This clonotype was counted many times. V dropped 4 bases and J dropped 2; count of bases not matched to a gene: 8. Germline lookup yields CDR1 SEHNR and CDR2 FQNEAQ (reference sequence). The CDR3 has 16 amino acids.

This rearrangement joins TRBV7-9 to TRBJ1-5; the match to TRBD1 covers 7 bases. The sequencing input was blood. This receptor was obtained from a man aged 35 to 55 with Graves' ophthalmopathy. In DNA, the CDR3 is TGTGCCAGCAGCTACACAACCGGGACAGGCAATCAGCCCCAGCATTTT. Translating gives CASSYTTGTGNQPQHF.